The rows below give T cell receptor beta chains drawn from one sample of a study of T cell repertoires in cytomegalovirus infection. TCRdb fed the reads into MiXCR, producing one record per CDR3 protein. In the table there are approximately 250,000 distinct CDR3 sequences, 5% to 8.5% of which are singletons. The material sequenced was PBMCs. These receptors were taken from a human donor in good health (CMV status not recorded). Some clones in this sample may be carry-over from other donors' samples. The CDR3 runs from the conserved cysteine through the conserved F or W. The D gene is left open where the match is weak. The size of a clone is reported for some rows only, either as once, few or many, or as a class for expanded clones.

TRBD2	TRBV7-2	TRBJ2-1	many	CASSLESSGGRNEQFF	TGTGCCAGCAGCTTAGAGTCTAGCGGGGGCAGGAATGAGCAGTTCTTC
-	TRBV7-9	TRBJ2-7	many	CASSLVGTYEQYF	TGTGCCAGCAGCTTAGTCGGAACCTACGAGCAGTACTTC
TRBD1	TRBV6-5	TRBJ2-4	many	CATGQGLGKNIQYF	TGTGCCACCGGACAGGGGCTAGGCAAAAACATTCAGTACTTC
-	TRBV20-1	TRBJ2-7	many	CSARAPPVFSYEQYF	TGCAGTGCTAGAGCTCCGCCGGTCTTCTCCTACGAGCAGTACTTC
-	TRBV4-3	TRBJ2-7	few	CASSQEGLAFGAYEQYF	TGCGCCAGCAGCCAAGAAGGGCTAGCGTTCGGCGCCTACGAGCAGTACTTC
-	TRBV28	TRBJ2-1	many	CASSSDSSWGNEQFF	TGTGCCAGCAGTTCGGACAGTTCCTGGGGAAATGAGCAGTTCTTC
TRBD2	TRBV4-1	TRBJ2-4	many	CASSQDHRLAGGIENIQYF	TGCGCCAGCAGCCAAGATCACCGACTAGCGGGGGGGATTGAAAACATTCAGTACTTC
-	TRBV6-2/TRBV6-3	TRBJ2-7	many	CASSYSPQIAERSYEQYF	TGTGCCAGCAGTTACTCACCGCAGATAGCAGAGAGATCCTACGAGCAGTACTTC
-	TRBV11-2	TRBJ2-5	many	CASSFRGWGPETQYF	TGTGCCAGCAGCTTTAGGGGGTGGGGGCCAGAGACCCAGTACTTC
-	TRBV7-3	TRBJ2-6	many	CASSLTGAAGANVLTF	TGTGCCAGCAGCCTAACAGGAGCTGCGGGGGCCAACGTCCTGACTTTC
-	TRBV20-1	TRBJ1-5	many	CSARGDPEGYSNQPQHF	TGCAGTGCTAGAGGGGACCCCGAGGGGTATAGCAATCAGCCCCAGCATTTT
TRBD2	TRBV12-3/TRBV12-4	TRBJ2-1	many	CASSLSTSGGAYNEQFF	TGTGCCAGCAGTCTATCGACTAGCGGGGGGGCTTACAATGAGCAGTTCTTC
TRBD2	TRBV20-1	TRBJ2-7	-	CSASTGTRAYEQYF	TGCAGTGCTAGTACCGGGACTAGAGCCTACGAGCAGTACTTC
-	TRBV7-8	TRBJ1-1	many	CASSPSGTVNTEAFF	TGTGCCAGCAGCCCGTCGGGGACGGTAAACACTGAAGCTTTCTTT
TRBD1	TRBV12-3/TRBV12-4	TRBJ1-2	many	CASTPDRGYGYTF	TGTGCCAGCACCCCGGACAGGGGCTATGGCTACACCTTC
-	TRBV20-1	TRBJ1-1	many	CSATEGGSAEAFF	TGCAGTGCTACTGAGGGAGGGAGCGCTGAAGCTTTCTTT
-	TRBV18	TRBJ1-1	many	CASSPILGEAFF	TGTGCCAGCTCACCAATATTAGGGGAAGCTTTCTTT
-	TRBV7-2	TRBJ1-5	many	CASSAPGEQPQHF	TGTGCCAGCAGCGCACCAGGGGAACAGCCCCAGCATTTT
-	TRBV12-3/TRBV12-4	TRBJ1-1	few	CASSFFGENTEAFF	TGTGCCAGCAGTTTCTTTGGGGAGAACACTGAAGCTTTCTTT
-	TRBV7-9	TRBJ1-5	many	CASSLGPLGSRDQPQHF	TGTGCCAGCAGCTTGGGGCCCCTAGGAAGCCGCGATCAGCCCCAGCATTTT
TRBD1	TRBV12-3/TRBV12-4	TRBJ2-3	many	CASRPTGADTQYF	TGTGCCAGCAGGCCCACAGGGGCAGATACGCAGTATTTT
-	TRBV4-1	TRBJ1-2	many	CASSHWQDFAPPGYTF	TGCGCCAGCAGCCACTGGCAGGACTTCGCCCCGCCGGGCTACACCTTC
-	TRBV7-8	TRBJ1-1	many	CASSFSNMNTEAFF	TGTGCCAGCAGCTTTTCAAACATGAACACTGAAGCTTTCTTT
-	TRBV7-3	TRBJ2-1	many	CASSLDGDNEQFF	TGTGCCAGCAGCTTAGACGGAGACAATGAGCAGTTCTTC
-	TRBV7-2	TRBJ1-2	many	CASSLGEGSSGYTF	TGTGCCAGCAGCTTAGGAGAGGGCTCGTCTGGCTACACCTTC
TRBD1	TRBV7-9	TRBJ1-1	many	CASSPQGQGSTEAFF	TGTGCCAGCAGCCCCCAGGGACAGGGATCTACTGAAGCTTTCTTT
-	TRBV15	TRBJ1-2	many	CATSFPGRGNSYGYTF	TGTGCCACCAGCTTCCCAGGCCGGGGGAACAGCTATGGCTACACCTTC
TRBD2	TRBV10-3	TRBJ2-5	few	CAISASGGAETQYF	TGTGCCATCAGTGCCAGCGGGGGGGCCGAGACCCAGTACTTC
-	TRBV12-3/TRBV12-4	TRBJ2-5	many	CASRHSTGSQETQYF	TGTGCCAGCAGGCACTCGACAGGATCCCAAGAGACCCAGTACTTC
-	TRBV20-1	TRBJ2-7	many	CSARVDSYEQYF	TGCAGTGCTAGGGTGGACAGTTACGAGCAGTACTTC
-	TRBV28	TRBJ1-2	few	CASSFEGPINYGYTF	TGTGCCAGCAGTTTTGAAGGGCCCATTAACTATGGCTACACCTTC
-	TRBV7-2	TRBJ2-4	many	CASSLGGAHIQYF	TGTGCCAGCAGCTTAGGGGGGGCGCACATTCAGTACTTC
-	TRBV7-2	TRBJ1-1	many	CASSLGLIELEAFF	TGTGCCAGCAGCTTAGGTCTCATTGAGCTTGAAGCTTTCTTT
-	TRBV7-2	TRBJ2-7	many	CASSLTEYEQYF	TGTGCCAGCAGCTTGACAGAGTACGAGCAGTACTTC
TRBD1	TRBV7-2	TRBJ2-1	many	CASSLLRGAGGPYNEQFF	TGTGCCAGCAGCTTATTGAGAGGAGCAGGGGGCCCCTACAATGAGCAGTTCTTC
-	TRBV20-1	TRBJ1-1	many	CSARDGRMNTEAFF	TGCAGTGCTAGAGATGGGCGGATGAACACTGAAGCTTTCTTT
TRBD1	TRBV20-1	TRBJ2-7	many	CSARRDRNPEQYF	TGCAGTGCTAGAAGGGACAGGAACCCCGAGCAGTACTTC
-	TRBV4-2	TRBJ2-4	many	CASSREDFSPDKNIQYF	TGTGCCAGCAGCCGGGAGGACTTTTCCCCTGACAAAAACATTCAGTACTTC
-	TRBV27	TRBJ2-7	many	CASSRRGLGYEQYF	TGTGCCAGCAGTCGCCGGGGGTTAGGCTACGAGCAGTACTTC
-	TRBV7-2	TRBJ2-2	many	CASSLQGWAGELFF	TGTGCCAGCAGCTTACAGGGTTGGGCCGGGGAGCTGTTTTTT
TRBD2	TRBV7-3	TRBJ2-5	many	CASSPLGSGGARRYF	TGTGCCAGCAGCCCACTGGGTAGCGGGGGCGCCCGTCGGTACTTC
-	TRBV6-2/TRBV6-3	TRBJ2-1	-	CASIYGAGMSYNEQFF	TGTGCCAGCATCTACGGGGCGGGGATGTCCTACAATGAGCAGTTCTTC
-	TRBV7-2	TRBJ2-3	many	CASSLVVTDTQYF	TGTGCCAGCAGCTTAGTCGTAACAGATACGCAGTATTTT
-	TRBV7-2	TRBJ2-3	many	CASSLVGGARADTQYF	TGTGCCAGCAGCTTAGTTGGAGGGGCACGGGCAGATACGCAGTATTTT
-	TRBV6-2/TRBV6-3	TRBJ2-1	many	CASSYSQAEQFF	TGTGCCAGCAGTTACTCACAAGCTGAGCAGTTCTTC
-	TRBV29-1	TRBJ2-2	many	CSVDLGYTGELFF	TGCAGCGTTGATCTTGGATACACCGGGGAGCTGTTTTTT
TRBD2	TRBV2	TRBJ2-5	few	CASKMTSGGGNQETQYF	TGTGCCAGCAAGATGACTAGCGGGGGGGGTAACCAAGAGACCCAGTACTTC
TRBD1	TRBV5-1	TRBJ1-1	many	CASSLQGADTEAFF	TGCGCCAGCAGTCTACAGGGGGCGGACACTGAAGCTTTCTTT
TRBD1	TRBV6-2/TRBV6-3	TRBJ2-7	many	CASSYTGERDEQYF	TGTGCCAGCAGTTATACAGGGGAGCGCGACGAGCAGTACTTC
TRBD1	TRBV4-1	TRBJ1-5	many	CASSQDWGQGGYQPQHF	TGCGCCAGCAGCCAAGATTGGGGACAGGGAGGTTATCAGCCCCAGCATTTT
-	TRBV20-1	TRBJ1-2	many	CSARGILRGYGYTF	TGCAGTGCTAGAGGGATTCTCAGGGGCTATGGCTACACCTTC
TRBD2	TRBV2	TRBJ2-1	many	CASSRLDSGGAYEQFF	TGTGCCAGCAGCCGATTAGATAGCGGGGGGGCTTATGAGCAGTTCTTC
-	TRBV20-1	TRBJ2-3	many	CSARGITSTDTQYF	TGCAGTGCTAGAGGGATCACTAGCACAGATACGCAGTATTTT
TRBD2	TRBV7-9	TRBJ2-1	many	CASSRRGTINNEQFF	TGTGCCAGCAGCCGGAGAGGGACTATCAACAATGAGCAGTTCTTC
-	TRBV6-2/TRBV6-3	TRBJ2-6	many	CASSQEQGWANVLTF	TGTGCCAGCAGTCAAGAACAGGGTTGGGCCAACGTCCTGACTTTC
-	TRBV19	TRBJ1-1	-	CASEEENTEAFF	TGTGCCAGTGAGGAGGAGAACACTGAAGCTTTCTTT